A selection of T cell receptor beta chains follows, all from one sample in a study of identical twins. TCRdb re-derived calls from the 5' RACE reads in MiXCR, one entry per CDR3 protein. The sample has 220,000 or so distinct CDR3 sequences, 7% seen once. The same sample was also studied in work on yellow fever vaccine responses in identical twins.

Sequencing used memory (CD45RO+) T cells sorted from blood. The receptor set was obtained from a woman under 30 in good health. Each CDR3 is given with its conserved first and last residue. Each record gives: J gene, clone size, V gene, CDR3 protein. Only some rows state a clone size, as once, few, many or a class for expanded clones.

>TRBJ2-1|few|TRBV29-1
CSVERPAEQFF
>TRBJ2-1|NA|TRBV5-1
CASSLTPTINNEQFF
>TRBJ2-2|many|TRBV2
CASRGRDYTGELFF
>TRBJ2-1|NA|TRBV3-1
CASSPNPWGEQFF
>TRBJ1-5|many|TRBV12-3/TRBV12-4
CASRGQGASNQPQHF
>TRBJ2-3|NA|TRBV7-2
CASSLIAGGATDTQYF
>TRBJ1-5|many|TRBV7-2
CASSLLRDQPQHF
>TRBJ2-5|many|TRBV12-3/TRBV12-4
CASSLGGGTARPQYF
>TRBJ2-3|many|TRBV12-3/TRBV12-4
CASSFVGGIITDTQYF
>TRBJ2-1|few|TRBV11-2
CASSLDTWRSENSYNEQFF
>TRBJ2-7|many|TRBV12-3/TRBV12-4
CASSKLDYEQYF
>TRBJ2-3|many|TRBV7-9
CASSSPPGGGRADTQYF
>TRBJ1-6|many|TRBV12-3/TRBV12-4
CASSRQGQPLHF
>TRBJ2-3|NA|TRBV29-1
CSVGTGGGGTDTQYF
>TRBJ1-2|many|TRBV12-3/TRBV12-4
CASSTLQLNYGYTF
>TRBJ2-2|many|TRBV3-1
CASSQVGLLVTGELFF
>TRBJ2-1|many|TRBV9
CASSVVAGTGNEQFF
>TRBJ2-3|NA|TRBV23-1
CASTLRQGGPTDTQYF
>TRBJ1-3|many|TRBV11-2
CASSLPGNTIYF
>TRBJ2-5|few|TRBV2
CASGEGGQETQYF
>TRBJ1-1|NA|TRBV6-1
CASSEAGRGLNTEAFF
>TRBJ2-7|many|TRBV28
CASSPSGFPYEQYF
>TRBJ2-7|many|TRBV20-1
CSAGQDSYEQYF
>TRBJ2-5|few|TRBV5-1
CASSNSGGLETQYF
>TRBJ2-5|few|TRBV20-1
CSAGTSGEGTQYF
>TRBJ2-1|many|TRBV7-9
CASSIKLGVEQFF
>TRBJ2-3|NA|TRBV24-1
CATSDPTGTDTQYF
>TRBJ2-2|few|TRBV6-1
CASSLVITGELFF
>TRBJ2-3|many|TRBV4-1
CASSQRVGTDTQYF